This note documents a single TCR beta chain sequence. This sample was included in a study of blood T cell repertoires in COVID-19. Study background: The analysed material was cDNA or gDNA that came from T cells, B-cell-depleted T cells, or PBMCs.

The method was immunoSEQ multiplex PCR; TCRdb's version includes in-frame clones alone and lacks a portion of them. The table has around 100,000 clones, about 80% seen once; the top ten hold 24%. Between the trimmed V and J ends, which lost 5 bases and 0 bases, there was a span of 5 bases. CDR1 is SGHTA, CDR2 FQGNSA, per germline. This CDR3 is 13 amino acids long. This chain connects TRBV7-2 to TRBJ1-5; D is unresolved. The sequence derives from a human donor in a cohort sampled during active COVID-19. Material: peripheral blood. CDR3 sequence (DNA): TGTGCCAGCAGCCCCCTTAGCAATCAGCCCCAGCATTTT. Translated: CASSPLSNQPQHF.